What follows is one TCR beta chain and its context. The sample is drawn from a study of blood T cell repertoires in COVID-19. For the study at large: Sites across the United States, Italy and Spain contributed samples from acute and convalescent COVID-19.

The CDR3 is 16 amino acids. Across about two dozen US areas, participants ranged in age from about 18 to 90 years. Repertoires were generated with immunoSEQ multiplex PCR, while TCRdb's copy carries only in-frame clones and drops some. The repertoire holds a few hundred thousand clones, with around nine tenths as singletons. V usage is TRBV21-1 and J usage is TRBJ1-3; TRBD1 is taken as the D call from the table, unchecked against the DNA. TRBV21-1 counts as a pseudogene. The receptor comes from a woman aged 25-40 years who had recovered from COVID-19. Specimen: PBMCs or T cells enriched from blood (not recorded which). The DNA for the CDR3 is TGTGCCAGCACCCATGGGGCCTTAAGCTCTGGAAACACCATATATTTT. As protein: CASTHGALSSGNTIYF.